This T cell receptor (beta chain) is drawn from a study of T cells expressing NK-cell markers. Study details: Beta-chain profiling covered CD3+CD56+NKG2C+, CD3+CD56+NKG2C- and CD3+CD56-NKG2C+ sorted subsets. In the group of eight sequenced donors, seven were HCMV-seropositive and one was seronegative.

In regard to this clonotype: Its cognate antigen is unknown.

Study-wide results and caveats: The study did not resolve the HCMV specificity of expanded NKG2C+ T cell clones. The same clonotypes also predominated in the CD3+CD56-NKG2C+ fraction of a handful of donors.

The V gene's germline CDR1 is MNHEY and CDR2 SMNVEV (reference sequence). The CDR3 is 18 residues long. TCRdb reanalyzed the 5' RACE reads and collapses them to one entry per CDR3 protein, without DNA. This sample lists about 370,000 distinct CDR3 sequences; its ten largest clones have about 11%. The rearrangement joins TRBV27 to TRBJ2-2; without DNA, the TCRdb call of TRBD2 cannot be checked. Sequenced: blood T cells: a sorted CD56 or NKG2C T cell subset, CD4+ or CD8+ T cells, or bulk PBMC T cells (not recorded which). The receptor comes from a woman aged 50 to 60 in good health. The CDR3 sequence: CASSRTSGAFANTGELFF.